This is a list of T cell receptor beta chains from one sample in a study of CD8 T cells in Susac syndrome. TCRdb re-called the immunoSEQ multiplex PCR reads through MiXCR, storing one row per CDR3 protein. Of about 100,000 distinct CDR3 sequences listed, 95% were seen once; the top ten hold around 0.3%. Sequencing was performed on CD8+ T cells from PBMCs. All receptors come from a human donor with Susac syndrome. Each CDR3 is given with its conserved first and last residue. D genes are given only for firm matches. Expanded clones get a size class; other rows say once, few or many, or leave the size out.

-	TRBV20-1	TRBJ1-1	TRBD1	CSAKTTGDTEAFF	TGCAGTGCCAAAACTACAGGGGACACTGAAGCTTTCTTT
-	TRBV4-1	TRBJ2-7	TRBD2	CASRSGLASYEQYF	TGCGCCAGCAGGTCGGGACTAGCGTCCTACGAGCAGTACTTC
-	TRBV5-4	TRBJ2-1	-	CASSPSGLDNEQFF	TGTGCCAGCAGCCCTTCAGGGCTGGACAATGAGCAGTTCTTC
-	TRBV25-1	TRBJ2-5	-	CASSEISGLGETQYF	TGTGCCAGCAGTGAAATCAGCGGGCTGGGGGAGACCCAGTACTTC
-	TRBV29-1	TRBJ2-1	-	CSVLVHPGQFF	TGCAGCGTTCTTGTCCATCCTGGGCAGTTCTTC
-	TRBV15	TRBJ2-7	TRBD2	CATSQGRAERGYEQYF	TGTGCCACCAGCCAGGGTAGGGCCGAGCGGGGCTACGAGCAGTACTTC
-	TRBV20-1	TRBJ2-7	TRBD1	CSAQHSGTGIYEQYF	TGCAGTGCCCAACACTCCGGGACAGGGATCTACGAGCAGTACTTC
-	TRBV25-1	TRBJ2-7	-	CVSSAGYEQYF	TGTGTCAGCAGTGCAGGGTACGAGCAGTACTTC
-	TRBV7-9	TRBJ1-1	TRBD1	CASSSGQGVGTEAFF	TGTGCCAGCAGCTCGGGACAGGGGGTGGGAACTGAAGCTTTCTTT
-	TRBV9	TRBJ2-3	-	CASSAWTVTDTQYF	TGTGCCAGCAGCGCCTGGACAGTCACAGATACGCAGTATTTT
-	TRBV10-2	TRBJ2-3	-	CASSEGGLTDTQYF	TGCGCCAGCAGTGAGGGTGGGCTTACAGATACGCAGTATTTT
-	TRBV4-1	TRBJ2-1	-	CASSRLSSYNEQFF	TGCGCCAGCAGCCGGTTGAGCTCCTACAATGAGCAGTTCTTC
-	TRBV5-1	TRBJ2-1	-	CASSLGYLDEQFF	TGCGCCAGCAGCTTGGGATACCTAGATGAGCAGTTCTTC
-	TRBV28	TRBJ2-7	-	CASSLGSWSVDEQYF	TGTGCCAGCAGTTTGGGGAGTTGGAGTGTAGACGAGCAGTACTTC
-	TRBV9	TRBJ2-7	-	CASSDGGPGNEQYF	TGTGCCAGCTCTGATGGGGGACCCGGAAACGAGCAGTACTTC
-	TRBV2	TRBJ2-4	TRBD1	CASSRTGEGDIQYF	TGTGCCAGCAGTCGGACAGGGGAAGGGGACATTCAGTACTTC
once	TRBV9	TRBJ2-1	-	CASSGTRSLEEQFF	TGTGCCAGCAGCGGGACTCGGTCATTGGAGGAGCAGTTCTTC
-	TRBV4-1	TRBJ1-2	TRBD1	CASSQPGQGLGGYTF	TGCGCCAGCAGCCAGCCGGGACAGGGACTTGGAGGCTACACCTTC
-	TRBV20-1	TRBJ1-6	-	CSARVGGSGSSPLHF	TGCAGTGCTAGAGTAGGGGGGAGTGGGAGTTCACCCCTCCACTTT
-	TRBV5-6	TRBJ1-5	-	CASSLAAGGNQPQHF	TGTGCCAGCAGCTTGGCCGCCGGGGGCAATCAGCCCCAGCATTTT
-	TRBV13	TRBJ1-1	-	CASTPWNTEAFF	TGTGCCAGCACCCCCTGGAACACTGAAGCTTTCTTT
once	TRBV18	TRBJ1-1	-	CASSPNTGENTEAFF	TGTGCCAGCTCACCTAACACAGGAGAGAACACTGAAGCTTTCTTT
-	TRBV10-3	TRBJ2-4	-	CAISEGMVNIQYF	TGTGCCATCAGTGAGGGTATGGTGAACATTCAGTACTTC
-	TRBV6-6	TRBJ2-3	-	CASSHGDLKHF	TGTGCCAGCAGTCACGGGGACCTCAAACATTTT
-	TRBV29-1	TRBJ2-1	-	CSSRRGSSYNEQFF	TGCAGCTCTCGGAGGGGCAGTTCCTACAATGAGCAGTTCTTC
-	TRBV14	TRBJ2-5	-	CASSQDALGLAQTQYF	TGTGCCAGCAGCCAAGATGCACTCGGGTTAGCGCAGACCCAGTACTTC
-	TRBV20-1	TRBJ2-7	-	CSADPGTSYEQYF	TGCAGTGCGGACCCGGGGACCTCCTACGAGCAGTACTTC
-	TRBV29-1	TRBJ2-3	-	CSARTPTTDTQYF	TGCAGCGCTAGGACACCCACCACAGATACGCAGTATTTT
-	TRBV29-1	TRBJ1-2	TRBD1	CSVPRRQGSLYGYTF	TGCAGCGTGCCCCGTAGACAGGGGTCCCTTTATGGCTACACCTTC
-	TRBV11-2	TRBJ2-1	TRBD2	CASSFFRPRTSGTYNEQFF	TGTGCCAGCAGCTTTTTTCGCCCCCGGACTAGCGGTACCTACAATGAGCAGTTCTTC
once	TRBV29-1	TRBJ1-1	-	CSVEGGRNTEAFF	TGCAGCGTTGAAGGGGGACGGAACACTGAAGCTTTCTTT
-	TRBV4-2	TRBJ2-3	-	CASSQDWGADTQYF	TGTGCCAGCAGCCAAGATTGGGGGGCAGATACGCAGTATTTT